This TCR beta chain appears in the sequencing data of a study of T-cell memory formation after mild COVID-19. This clonotype was seen only a few times. Its antigen is not identified. MiXCR was run by TCRdb on the 5' RACE reads, yielding one entry per CDR3 protein. The sample lists 450,000 or so distinct CDR3 sequences, approximately 20% occurring once. The germline V and J ends were trimmed by 5 bases and 9 bases, with 11 bases remaining between them. CDR3 length: 12 residues. Germline V gives CDR1 SEHNR, CDR2 FQNEAQ (reference sequence). The study's findings and limits: Those CD4+ clones that contracted were mainly in CM and EM (CD8+ ones in EMRA).

Specimen: PBMCs or a T cell subset sorted from them (not recorded which). This chain uses TRBV7-9 with TRBJ2-1; a weak D match, TRBD2 (5 bases). This TCR derives from an adult woman who had mild COVID-19 (a few samples of this study predate the infection). Cell type and time point are not known. The CDR3 coding sequence is TGTGCCAGCAGCCGGGGTCCGGGTGAGCAGTTCTTC. Translated, it gives CASSRGPGEQFF.